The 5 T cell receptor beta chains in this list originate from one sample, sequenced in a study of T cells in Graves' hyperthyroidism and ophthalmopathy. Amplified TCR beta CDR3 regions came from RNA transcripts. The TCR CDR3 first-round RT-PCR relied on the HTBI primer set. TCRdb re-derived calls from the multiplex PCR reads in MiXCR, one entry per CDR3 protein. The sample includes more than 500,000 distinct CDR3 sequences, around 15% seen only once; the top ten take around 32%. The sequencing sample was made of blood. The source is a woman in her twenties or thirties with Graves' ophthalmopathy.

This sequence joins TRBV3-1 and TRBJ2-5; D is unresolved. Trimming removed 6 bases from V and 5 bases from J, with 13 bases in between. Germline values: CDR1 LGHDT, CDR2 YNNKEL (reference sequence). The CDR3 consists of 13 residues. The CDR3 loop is CASSFWVRETQYF. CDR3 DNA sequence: TGTGCCAGCAGTTTTTGGGTCCGGGAGACCCAGTACTTC.

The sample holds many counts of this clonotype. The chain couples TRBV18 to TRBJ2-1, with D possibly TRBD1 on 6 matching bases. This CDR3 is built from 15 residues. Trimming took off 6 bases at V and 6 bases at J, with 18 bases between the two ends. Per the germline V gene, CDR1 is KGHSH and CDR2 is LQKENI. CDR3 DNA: TGTGCCAGCTCGCCCTTACAGGGTTGGGGCAATGAGCAGTTCTTC. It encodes CASSPLQGWGNEQFF.

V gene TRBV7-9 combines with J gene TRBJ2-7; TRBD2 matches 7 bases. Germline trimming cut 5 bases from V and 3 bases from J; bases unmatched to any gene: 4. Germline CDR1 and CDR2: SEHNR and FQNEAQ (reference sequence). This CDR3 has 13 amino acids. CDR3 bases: TGTGCCAGCAGCCCTGGGGGGGGCTACGAGCAGTACTTC. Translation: CASSPGGGYEQYF.

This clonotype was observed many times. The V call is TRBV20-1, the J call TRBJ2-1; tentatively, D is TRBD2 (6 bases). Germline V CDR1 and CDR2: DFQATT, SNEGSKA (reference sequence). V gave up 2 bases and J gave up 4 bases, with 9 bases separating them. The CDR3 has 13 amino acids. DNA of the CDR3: TGCAGTGCTAGATGGACTAAATACAATGAGCAGTTCTTC. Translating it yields CSARWTKYNEQFF.

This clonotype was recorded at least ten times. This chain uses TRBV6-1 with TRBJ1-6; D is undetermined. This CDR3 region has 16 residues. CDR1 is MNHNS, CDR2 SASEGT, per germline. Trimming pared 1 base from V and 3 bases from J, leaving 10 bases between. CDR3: CASSEGPANYNSPLHF. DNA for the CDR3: TGTGCCAGCAGTGAAGGTCCAGCCAACTATAATTCACCCCTCCACTTT.